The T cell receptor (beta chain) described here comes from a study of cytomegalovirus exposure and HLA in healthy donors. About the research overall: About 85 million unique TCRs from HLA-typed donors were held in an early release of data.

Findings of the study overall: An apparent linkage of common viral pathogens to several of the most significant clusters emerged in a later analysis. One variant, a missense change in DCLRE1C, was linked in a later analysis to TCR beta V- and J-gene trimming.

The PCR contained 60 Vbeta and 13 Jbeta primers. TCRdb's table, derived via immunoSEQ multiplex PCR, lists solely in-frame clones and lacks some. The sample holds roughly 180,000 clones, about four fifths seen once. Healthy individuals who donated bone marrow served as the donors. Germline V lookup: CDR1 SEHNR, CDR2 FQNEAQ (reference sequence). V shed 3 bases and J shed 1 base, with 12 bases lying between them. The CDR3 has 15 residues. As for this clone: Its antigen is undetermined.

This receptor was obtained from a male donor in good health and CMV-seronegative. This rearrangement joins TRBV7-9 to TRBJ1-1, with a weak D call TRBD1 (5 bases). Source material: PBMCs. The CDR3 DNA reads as TGTGCCAGCAGCTTGGGGGGAGGGTCGAACACTGAAGCTTTCTTT. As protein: CASSLGGGSNTEAFF.